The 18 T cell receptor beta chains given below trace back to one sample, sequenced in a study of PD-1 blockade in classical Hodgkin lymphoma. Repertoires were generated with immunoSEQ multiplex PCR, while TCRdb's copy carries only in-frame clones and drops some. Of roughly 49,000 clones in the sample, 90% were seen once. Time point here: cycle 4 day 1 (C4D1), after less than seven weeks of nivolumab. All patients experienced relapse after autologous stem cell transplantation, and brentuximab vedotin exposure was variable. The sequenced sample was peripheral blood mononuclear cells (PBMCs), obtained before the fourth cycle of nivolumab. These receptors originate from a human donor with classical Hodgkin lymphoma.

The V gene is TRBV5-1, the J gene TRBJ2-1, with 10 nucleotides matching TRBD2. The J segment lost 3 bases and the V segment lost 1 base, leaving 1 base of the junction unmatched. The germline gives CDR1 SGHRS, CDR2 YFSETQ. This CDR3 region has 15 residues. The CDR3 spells CASSLLAGVYNEQFF. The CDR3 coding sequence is TGCGCCAGCAGCTTGCTAGCGGGAGTCTACAATGAGCAGTTCTTC.

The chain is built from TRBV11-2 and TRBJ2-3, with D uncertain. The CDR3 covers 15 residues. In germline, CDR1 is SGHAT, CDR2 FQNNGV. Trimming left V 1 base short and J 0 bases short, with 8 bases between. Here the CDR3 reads CASSLGRSSTDTQYF. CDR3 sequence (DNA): TGTGCCAGCAGCTTAGGTCGATCTAGCACAGATACGCAGTATTTT. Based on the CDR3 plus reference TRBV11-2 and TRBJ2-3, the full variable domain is EAGVAQSPRYKIIEKRQSVAFWCNPISGHATLYWYQQILGQGPKLLIQFQNNGVVDDSQLPKDRFSAERLKGVDSTLKIQPAKLEDSAVYLCASSLGRSSTDTQYFGPGTRLTVL.

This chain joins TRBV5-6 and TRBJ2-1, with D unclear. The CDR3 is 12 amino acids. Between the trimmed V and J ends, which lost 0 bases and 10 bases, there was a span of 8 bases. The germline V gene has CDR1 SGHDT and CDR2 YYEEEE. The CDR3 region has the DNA TGTGCCAGCAGCTTGGACTCGGGCGAGCAGTTCTTC. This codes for CASSLDSGEQFF.

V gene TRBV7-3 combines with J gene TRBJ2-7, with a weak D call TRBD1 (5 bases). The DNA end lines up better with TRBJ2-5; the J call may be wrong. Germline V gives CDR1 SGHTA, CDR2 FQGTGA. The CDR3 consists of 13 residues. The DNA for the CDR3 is TGTGCCAGCAGCTTAGGGGCCCAAGAGACCCAGTACTTC. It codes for CASSLGAQETQYF.

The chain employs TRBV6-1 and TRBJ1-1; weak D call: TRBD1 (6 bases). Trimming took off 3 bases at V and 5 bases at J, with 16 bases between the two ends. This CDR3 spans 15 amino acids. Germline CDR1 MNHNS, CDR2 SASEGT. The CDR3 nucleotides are TGTGCCAGCAGTGAGGTCCTTAGGGGGAGGACTGAAGCTTTCTTT. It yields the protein CASSEVLRGRTEAFF.

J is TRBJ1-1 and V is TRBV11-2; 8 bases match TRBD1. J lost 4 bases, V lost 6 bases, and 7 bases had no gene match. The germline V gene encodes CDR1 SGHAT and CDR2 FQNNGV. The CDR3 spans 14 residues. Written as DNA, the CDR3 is TGTGCCAGCAGGGGCAGGGGGCTCGGCACTGAAGCTTTCTTT. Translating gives CASRGRGLGTEAFF. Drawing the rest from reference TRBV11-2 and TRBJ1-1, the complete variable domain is EAGVAQSPRYKIIEKRQSVAFWCNPISGHATLYWYQQILGQGPKLLIQFQNNGVVDDSQLPKDRFSAERLKGVDSTLKIQPAKLEDSAVYLCASRGRGLGTEAFFGQGTRLTVV.

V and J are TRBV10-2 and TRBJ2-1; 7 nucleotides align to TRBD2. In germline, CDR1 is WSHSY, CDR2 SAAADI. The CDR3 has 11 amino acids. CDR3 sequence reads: CSTGEGYEQFF. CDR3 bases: TGCTCCACGGGGGAGGGCTATGAGCAGTTCTTC.

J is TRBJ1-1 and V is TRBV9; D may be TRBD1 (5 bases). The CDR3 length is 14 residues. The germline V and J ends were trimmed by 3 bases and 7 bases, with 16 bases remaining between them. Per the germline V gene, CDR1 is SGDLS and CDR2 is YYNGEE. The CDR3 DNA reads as TGTGCCAGCAGCGCATACCACAGGCAGGATGAAGCTTTCTTT. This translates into CASSAYHRQDEAFF.

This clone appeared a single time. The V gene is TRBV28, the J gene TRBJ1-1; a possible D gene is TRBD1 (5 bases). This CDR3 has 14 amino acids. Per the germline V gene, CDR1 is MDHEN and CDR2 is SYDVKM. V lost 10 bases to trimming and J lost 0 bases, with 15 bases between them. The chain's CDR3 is CATLLGHLNTEAFF. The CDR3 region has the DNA TGTGCCACCCTACTGGGGCACCTGAACACTGAAGCTTTCTTT.

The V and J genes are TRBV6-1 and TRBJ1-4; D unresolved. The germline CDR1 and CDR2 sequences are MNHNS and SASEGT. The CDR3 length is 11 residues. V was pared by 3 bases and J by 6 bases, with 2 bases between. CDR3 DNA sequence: TGTGCCAGCAGTGAGCATGAAAAACTGTTTTTT. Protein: CASSEHEKLFF.

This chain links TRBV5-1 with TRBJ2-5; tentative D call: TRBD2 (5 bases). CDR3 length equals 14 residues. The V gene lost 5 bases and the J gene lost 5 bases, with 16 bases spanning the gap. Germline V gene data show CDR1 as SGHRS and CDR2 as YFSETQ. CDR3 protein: CASRWWSGEETQYF. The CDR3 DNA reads TGCGCCAGCAGATGGTGGTCCGGGGAGGAGACCCAGTACTTC.

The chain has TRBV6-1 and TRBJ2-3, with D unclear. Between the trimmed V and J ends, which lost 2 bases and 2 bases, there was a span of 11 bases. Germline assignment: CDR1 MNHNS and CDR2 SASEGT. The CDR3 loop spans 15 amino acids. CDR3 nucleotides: TGTGCCAGCAGTGAAATGGCCCATCCCACAGATACGCAGTATTTT. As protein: CASSEMAHPTDTQYF.

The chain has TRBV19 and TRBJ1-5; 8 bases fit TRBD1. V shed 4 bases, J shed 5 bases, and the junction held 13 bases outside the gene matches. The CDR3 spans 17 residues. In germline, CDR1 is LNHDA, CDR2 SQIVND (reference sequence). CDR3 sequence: CASSRRTGTILDQPQHF. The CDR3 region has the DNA TGTGCCAGTAGTAGGAGGACAGGGACCATCCTCGATCAGCCCCAGCATTTT.

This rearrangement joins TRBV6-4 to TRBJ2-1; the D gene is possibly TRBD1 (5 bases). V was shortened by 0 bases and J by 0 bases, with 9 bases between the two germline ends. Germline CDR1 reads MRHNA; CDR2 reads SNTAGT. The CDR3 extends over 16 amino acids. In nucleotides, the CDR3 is TGTGCCAGCAGTGACTCGACAGCGAGCTCCTACAATGAGCAGTTCTTC. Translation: CASSDSTASSYNEQFF.

The CDR3 region is CASSFGTGMAIQYF. DNA for the CDR3: TGCGCCAGCAGCTTTGGCACGGGAATGGCCATTCAGTACTTC. J is TRBJ2-4 and V is TRBV5-1; D is perhaps TRBD2 (5 bases). This CDR3 is built from 14 residues. Germline CDR1 reads SGHRS; CDR2 reads YFSETQ. V was trimmed by 2 bases and J by 9 bases, leaving 15 bases between them.

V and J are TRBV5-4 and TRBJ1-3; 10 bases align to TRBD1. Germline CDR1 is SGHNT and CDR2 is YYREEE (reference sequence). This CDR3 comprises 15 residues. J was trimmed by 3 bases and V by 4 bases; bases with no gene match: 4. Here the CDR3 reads CASSRTGGGGNTIYF. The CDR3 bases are TGTGCCAGCAGCCGGACAGGGGGAGGTGGAAACACCATATATTTT.

CDR3 loop: CASSLVTSLTDTQYF. Here the CDR3 DNA reads TGTGCCAGCAGCTTAGTTACTAGCCTCACAGATACGCAGTATTTT. The chain joins TRBV7-2 to TRBJ2-3; possibly TRBD2 for D (6 bases). This CDR3 has 15 residues. V shed 1 base and J shed 2 bases, with 10 bases lying between them. CDR1 is SGHTA, CDR2 FQGNSA, per germline.

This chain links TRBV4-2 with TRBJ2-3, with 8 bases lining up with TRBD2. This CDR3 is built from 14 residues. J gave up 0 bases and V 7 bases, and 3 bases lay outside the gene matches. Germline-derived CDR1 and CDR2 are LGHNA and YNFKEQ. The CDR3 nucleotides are TGTGCCAGCACGGCTAGCGGGAGCACAGATACGCAGTATTTT. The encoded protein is CASTASGSTDTQYF.